Described below is a single T cell receptor (beta chain) sequence and its context. No antigen is known for it. No much larger clonotype is one base removed from it; base qualities were not supplied. V was cut back by 9 bases and J by 2 bases, leaving a gap of 15 bases between them. The CDR3 starts with the cysteine, ends with the phenylalanine, and has 14 residues. The sequence is cut down to CDR3 DNA, 42 bases in frame from base 1. The data originate from a study of CD8 T cells in ankylosing spondylitis (dated by TCRdb to 2016 to 2017). For the study in its entirety: To find TCR variants linked to disease, the study profiled T cell receptor beta repertoires in ankylosing spondylitis patients and healthy donors. The full study cohort was made up of about 24 ankylosing spondylitis patients and fewer than 120 healthy donors. Peripheral blood was sampled, and synovial fluid was additionally collected from ankylosing spondylitis patients. Study-wide findings and limitations: Some TCR beta motif variants had previously been reported in synovial fluid and blood of reactive arthritis patients, which suggested common disease-initiation mechanisms. In peripheral blood, the disease-linked clones were found at relatively low frequencies and had a CD8+ phenotype. Blood from ankylosing spondylitis patients appeared to be characterized by a TCR beta motif made up of under ten highly homologous amino acid variants. The disease-linked clones were reported to be significantly enriched in matched synovial fluid samples from ankylosing spondylitis patients.

The listed sequencing device is Illumina HiSeq 2500. Quantitative 5'-RACE with molecular barcodes was used to prepare TCR beta libraries. Regarding the original processing steps: To identify disease-linked TCR variants, a new computational method was used, one built on a probabilistic model of VDJ rearrangement. TCRdb cleaned the public reads at Q25 with fastp, built clones with MiXCR and kept in-frame beta chains. Records with the same CDR3 protein are collapsed into one entry carrying the most frequent genes and DNA. V and J calls and clone size were set by TCRdb, not the authors. Here the sample has about 360,000 distinct CDR3 sequences; about 15% occur a single time. The biggest ten clones account for approximately 1% of the sample.

The V gene is TRBV5-3 and the J gene is TRBJ2-1; the D gene is unclear. TRBV5-3 is flagged as an ORF with uncertain function. This TCR was recovered from a male donor with ankylosing spondylitis or in good health (not recorded which). The sample taken for sequencing was blood, either unsorted or a sorted T cell fraction (not recorded which). In nucleotide form, the sequence is TGTGCCATGAGCTTTGAGCTCGCCTACAATGAGCAGTTCTTC. The resulting protein is CAMSFELAYNEQFF.